The 26 T cell receptor beta chains given below trace back to one sample, sequenced in a study of shared clonotypes between healthy human individuals. TCRdb's table, derived via immunoSEQ multiplex PCR, lists solely in-frame clones and lacks some. The sample holds roughly 1,000,000 clones, around 82% seen once. The sequencing input was memory CD4+ T cells from PBMCs. The subset: CD45RA-negative fraction. These receptor sequences come from a man aged 18 to 30 in good health. Some clones in this sample may be carry-over from other donors' samples.

The rearrangement uses TRBV6-6 and TRBJ2-7; D might be TRBD2 (7 bases). Germline V CDR1 and CDR2: MNHNY, SVGAGI (reference sequence). The CDR3 totals 13 residues. V shed 10 bases and J shed 0 bases, with 13 bases lying between them. The CDR3 here is CATRGARSYEQYF. The CDR3 bases are TGTGCCACCCGGGGGGCCCGCTCCTACGAGCAGTACTTC.

J is TRBJ2-5 and V is TRBV2, with TRBD2 matching over 9 bases. In germline, CDR1 is SNHLY, CDR2 FYNNEI. CDR3 length: 14 amino acids. V dropped 8 bases and J dropped 5; count of bases not matched to a gene: 9. The CDR3 DNA reads TGTGCCAGCCAGATAGCGGGAGAATGGGAGACCCAGTACTTC. Its protein is CASQIAGEWETQYF.

This clone showed up just once. The chain joins TRBV9 to TRBJ1-3, with D hard to call. There are 15 residues in the CDR3. Germline assignment: CDR1 SGDLS and CDR2 YYNGEE. V lost 4 bases, J lost 3 bases, and 14 bases lay in between. The CDR3 sequence is CASSPRMGYGNTIYF. The DNA for the CDR3 is TGTGCCAGCAGCCCCCGTATGGGGTATGGAAACACCATATATTTT.

The gene calls are TRBV7-9 and TRBJ2-5; D is unclear. The CDR3 covers 12 residues. The V gene's germline CDR1 is SEHNR and CDR2 FQNEAQ (reference sequence). V lost 2 bases, J lost 4 bases, and 5 bases lay in between. CDR3 amino acids: CASSLNGETQYF. The CDR3 DNA sequence: TGTGCCAGCAGCTTAAATGGAGAGACCCAGTACTTC.

This clone was recorded a few times. The rearrangement links TRBV19 to TRBJ1-1, with D possibly TRBD1 on 6 matching bases. Germline V gene lookup returns CDR1 LNHDA and CDR2 SQIVND (reference sequence). V was trimmed by 6 bases and J by 0 bases, leaving 11 bases between them. The CDR3 spans 14 residues. The CDR3 nucleotides are TGTGCCAGTAGCCTTGAGGGGGTGAACACTGAAGCTTTCTTT. Encoded protein: CASSLEGVNTEAFF.

V and J are TRBV2 and TRBJ1-1, with D possibly TRBD1 on 5 matching bases. The germline CDR1 and CDR2 sequences are SNHLY and FYNNEI. The CDR3 is made up of 11 amino acids. Trimming took 4 bases from V and 8 from J, leaving 8 bases between them. CDR3 residues: CASSGDGEAFF. The CDR3 coding sequence is TGTGCCAGCAGTGGGGACGGAGAAGCTTTCTTT.

J is TRBJ2-1 and V is TRBV25-1; D ambiguous. V was clipped by 5 bases and J by 6 bases, with 11 bases between them. The CDR3 length is 13 residues. Germline CDR1 is MGHDK and CDR2 is SYGVNS. DNA for the CDR3: TGTGCCAGCAGTCCGGATGCCGGCAATGAGCAGTTCTTC. This gives the protein CASSPDAGNEQFF. Together with reference TRBV25-1 and TRBJ2-1, the CDR3 gives the full variable domain: EADIYQTPRYLVIGTGKKITLECSQTMGHDKMYWYQQDPGMELHLIHYSYGVNSTEKGDLSSESTVSRIRTEHFPLTLESARPSHTSQYLCASSPDAGNEQFFGPGTRLTVL.

This clone has a single count. This chain links TRBV30 with TRBJ1-2; perhaps TRBD1 as D (5 bases). The CDR3 runs to 12 residues. V was shortened by 0 bases and J by 8 bases, with 10 bases between the two germline ends. CDR1 and CDR2 (germline): GTSNPN, SVGIG (reference sequence). CDR3 residues: CAWSVGEHGYTF. DNA of the CDR3: TGTGCCTGGAGTGTGGGGGAACACGGCTACACCTTC.

The CDR3 DNA sequence: TGCGCCAGCAGCCGCGGACCGGGTATGAACCAAGAGACCCAGTACTTC. This gives the protein CASSRGPGMNQETQYF. The V call is TRBV5-1, the J call TRBJ2-5; no reliable D call. Trimming took off 4 bases at V and 0 bases at J, with 16 bases between the two ends. Germline values: CDR1 SGHRS, CDR2 YFSETQ. This CDR3 contains 16 residues. Complete variable domain (other parts from reference TRBV5-1 and TRBJ2-5): KAGVTQTPRYLIKTRGQQVTLSCSPISGHRSVSWYQQTPGQGLQFLFEYFSETQRNKGNFPGRFSGRQFSNSRSEMNVSTLELGDSALYLCASSRGPGMNQETQYFGPGTRLLVL.

In the case of this clone: This sample includes further DNA sequences coding for the same CDR3. The rearrangement joins TRBV18 to TRBJ2-7, with 8 bases identical to TRBD2. Germline values: CDR1 KGHSH, CDR2 LQKENI. V shed 2 bases and J 4 bases; nucleotides not matched to a gene: 4. The CDR3 has 14 amino acids. Here the CDR3 reads CASSPSGGLYEQYF. As DNA, the CDR3 is TGTGCCAGCTCACCATCGGGAGGGTTGTACGAGCAGTACTTC.

The genes are TRBV11-3 and TRBJ2-7; D remains ambiguous. Looked up from germline, CDR1 is SGHNT and CDR2 is YENEEA. The CDR3 loop spans 14 amino acids. V was cut by 2 bases and J by 0 bases, with 8 bases left in between. CDR3 DNA: TGTGCCAGCAGCTTAAATGCAGGCTCCTACGAGCAGTACTTC. Its translation is CASSLNAGSYEQYF.

The V call is TRBV4-1, the J call TRBJ1-2, with 8 bases lining up with TRBD1. With V trimmed by 0 bases and J by 8 bases, 11 bases remained unmatched. CDR3 length equals 16 residues. CDR1 is MGHRA, CDR2 YSYEKL, per germline. The CDR3 sequence is CASSQEGTTRTGGYTF. Here the CDR3 DNA reads TGCGCCAGCAGCCAAGAGGGGACTACAAGGACAGGGGGCTACACCTTC.

The V and J genes are TRBV7-2 and TRBJ2-1, with TRBD2 identical over 14 bases. The CDR3 has 16 residues. Germline-derived CDR1 and CDR2 are SGHTA and FQGNSA. V shed 6 bases and J 2 bases; nucleotides not matched to a gene: 3. The CDR3 protein is CASSRTSGGTYNEQFF. The CDR3 DNA reads as TGTGCCAGCAGTCGGACTAGCGGGGGGACCTACAATGAGCAGTTCTTC.

The rearrangement links TRBV4-1 to TRBJ2-3; D is unclear. This CDR3 region has 12 residues. Per the germline V gene, CDR1 is MGHRA and CDR2 is YSYEKL. With 1 base removed from V and 4 bases from J, the gap between germline ends came to 3 bases. CDR3 in amino acids: CASSQVSDTQYF. The CDR3 region has the DNA TGCGCCAGCAGCCAAGTTTCAGATACGCAGTATTTT.

This chain connects TRBV5-1 to TRBJ2-7; the D gene is possibly TRBD2 (5 bases). The germline V and J ends were trimmed by 1 base and 7 bases, with 12 bases remaining between them. The CDR3 covers 13 residues. Germline V gives CDR1 SGHRS, CDR2 YFSETQ. The CDR3 loop is CASSLMADSEQYF. CDR3 nucleotide sequence: TGCGCCAGCAGCTTGATGGCGGACTCGGAGCAGTACTTC.

The chain combines TRBV5-1 with TRBJ2-2; possibly TRBD2 for D (6 bases). This CDR3 is built from 16 residues. V lost 0 bases, J lost 0 bases, and 9 bases lay in between. The germline CDR1 and CDR2 sequences are SGHRS and YFSETQ. In DNA, the CDR3 is TGCGCCAGCAGCTTGGGCGGGGTCTCGAACACCGGGGAGCTGTTTTTT. Encoded protein: CASSLGGVSNTGELFF.

The CDR3 sequence: CASSAGLGDEQFF. For the CDR3, the DNA is TGTGCCAGCAGTGCTGGACTAGGGGATGAGCAGTTCTTC. The V call is TRBV2, the J call TRBJ2-1; 7 bases are a match to TRBD2. The germline gives CDR1 SNHLY, CDR2 FYNNEI. The CDR3 spans 13 residues. Unmatched junction bases numbered 5, after V lost 4 bases and J lost 8 bases.

V is TRBV25-1 and J is TRBJ1-4, with D possibly matching TRBD1 (5 bases). The germline V and J ends were trimmed by 3 bases and 8 bases, with 13 bases remaining between them. This CDR3 is 14 amino acids long. Germline V gene lookup returns CDR1 MGHDK and CDR2 SYGVNS. CDR3 DNA sequence: TGTGCCAGCAGTGATGACCGGGGGTGGGAAAAACTGTTTTTT. This codes for CASSDDRGWEKLFF.

A single count supports this clone. The chain has TRBV6-1 and TRBJ1-5; no definite D call. Germline lookup yields CDR1 MNHNS and CDR2 SASEGT. V lost 2 bases and J 4 bases, leaving 9 bases between the germline ends. The CDR3 contains 14 residues. CDR3 protein: CASSEMSTNQPQHF. The CDR3 coding sequence is TGTGCCAGCAGTGAAATGTCAACTAATCAGCCCCAGCATTTT.

The V and J genes are TRBV5-1 and TRBJ1-1, with 9 bases aligning to TRBD1. CDR3 size: 15 residues. The germline V gene encodes CDR1 SGHRS and CDR2 YFSETQ. Germline trimming cut 0 bases from V and 6 bases from J; bases unmatched to any gene: 6. CDR3 loop: CASSLEDRGRAEAFF. In DNA form, the CDR3 reads TGCGCCAGCAGCTTGGAGGACAGGGGTCGCGCTGAAGCTTTCTTT.

This sequence joins TRBV9 and TRBJ2-3; D not resolved. The CDR3 is made up of 14 amino acids. The V gene lost 0 bases and the J gene lost 0 bases, with 5 bases spanning the gap. The germline V gene encodes CDR1 SGDLS and CDR2 YYNGEE. CDR3 bases: TGTGCCAGCAGCGTAGTGACCAGCACAGATACGCAGTATTTT. It yields the protein CASSVVTSTDTQYF.

The chain recombines TRBV30 with TRBJ1-1; D gene unclear. Between the trimmed V and J ends, which lost 2 bases and 11 bases, there was a span of 18 bases. This CDR3 is built from 13 residues. CDR1 is GTSNPN, CDR2 SVGIG, per germline (reference sequence). CDR3 loop: CAWSPISMSPAFF. The CDR3 DNA reads TGTGCCTGGAGTCCAATAAGCATGAGTCCGGCTTTCTTT.

This clone was counted between two and nine times. The rearrangement joins TRBV14 to TRBJ2-1; D possibly matches TRBD1 or TRBD2 (5 bases each). Trimming shortened V by 2 bases and J by 9 bases, and 14 bases separated the two germline ends. The CDR3 loop spans 14 amino acids. Germline lookup yields CDR1 SGHDN and CDR2 FVKESK. CDR3 in amino acids: CASSQRVRGSEQFF. The CDR3 region has the DNA TGTGCCAGCAGCCAACGAGTCCGGGGCAGTGAGCAGTTCTTC.

This clone was seen a handful of times. The rearrangement links TRBV28 to TRBJ1-4; 7 bases are shared with TRBD1. CDR1 is MDHEN, CDR2 SYDVKM, per germline. The trim removed 4 bases at V and 8 bases at J, leaving 7 bases unmatched. The CDR3 extends over 14 amino acids. The CDR3 loop is CASSSDRVREKLFF. The CDR3 nucleotides are TGTGCCAGCAGTTCCGACAGGGTTCGGGAAAAACTGTTTTTT. Drawing the rest from reference TRBV28 and TRBJ1-4, the complete variable domain is DVKVTQSSRYLVKRTGEKVFLECVQDMDHENMFWYRQDPGLGLRLIYFSYDVKMKEKGDIPEGYSVSREKKERFSLILESASTNQTSMYLCASSSDRVREKLFFGSGTQLSVL.

The gene calls are TRBV30 and TRBJ1-3; 8 nucleotides agree with TRBD1. CDR1 and CDR2 (germline): GTSNPN, SVGIG (reference sequence). Trimming cost V 7 bases and J 5 bases; bases outside gene matches: 4. The CDR3 consists of 12 residues. The DNA for the CDR3 is TGTGCCTCTGGACAGGGCAGAAACACCATATATTTT. This translates into CASGQGRNTIYF.

This chain uses TRBV5-4 with TRBJ1-2; TRBD1 is a possible D gene (5 bases). V was clipped by 0 bases and J by 4 bases, with 13 bases between them. This CDR3 contains 15 residues. Germline V gives CDR1 SGHNT, CDR2 YYREEE (reference sequence). The CDR3 nucleotides are TGTGCCAGCAGCTTGGATTCAGGGTTGGGCTATGGCTACACCTTC. This translates into CASSLDSGLGYGYTF.